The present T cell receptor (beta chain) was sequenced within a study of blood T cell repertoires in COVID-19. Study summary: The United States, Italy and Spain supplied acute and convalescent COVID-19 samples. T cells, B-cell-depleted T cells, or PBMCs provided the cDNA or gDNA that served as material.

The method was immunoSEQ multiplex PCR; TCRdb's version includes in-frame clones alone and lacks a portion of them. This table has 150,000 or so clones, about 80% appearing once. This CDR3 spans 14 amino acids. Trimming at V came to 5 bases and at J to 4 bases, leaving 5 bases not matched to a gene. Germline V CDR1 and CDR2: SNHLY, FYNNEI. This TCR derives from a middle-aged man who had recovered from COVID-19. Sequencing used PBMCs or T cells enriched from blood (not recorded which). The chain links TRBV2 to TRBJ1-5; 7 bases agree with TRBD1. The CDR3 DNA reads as TGTGCCAGCAGTCCTCCGGGACAGAATCAGCCCCAGCATTTT. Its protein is CASSPPGQNQPQHF.